This T cell receptor beta chain is from a study of T cell changes during pregnancy in multiple sclerosis. Assay used: immunoSEQ multiplex PCR; TCRdb lists only in-frame clones, some missing. The profile shows 65,000 to 90,000 clones, around 92% of them singletons. The CDR3 runs 15 residues. Looked up from germline, CDR1 is SGHDT and CDR2 is YYEEEE. The V and J ends lost 1 base and 8 bases respectively, with 16 bases between them. The specimen comprised peripheral blood, sampled in the third trimester of pregnancy. The origin of this receptor is a female donor in good health, enrolled as a control in a pregnancy study. The chain couples TRBV5-6 to TRBJ2-1, with D possibly TRBD2 on 7 matching bases. The CDR3, as DNA: TGTGCCAGCAGCTTGTGGGCGGGGGCCATAGATGAGCAGTTCTTC. Translation: CASSLWAGAIDEQFF.